Listed below are T cell receptor beta chains from one sample, sequenced in a study of blood T cell repertoires in COVID-19. Clones were sequenced by immunoSEQ multiplex PCR, and TCRdb holds only the in-frame ones, with some missing. The sample holds more than 200,000 clones, around 78% seen once. Sequenced input: peripheral blood. The origin of the receptors is a woman aged 65 to 85 with active or convalescent COVID-19. Each CDR3 is given with its conserved first and last residue. The order of the fields is V gene, D gene, clone size, J gene, CDR3 DNA, CDR3 protein. A D gene is named only where the DNA matches it firmly. Clone size is shown for a subset of rows, as once, few, many or a class of expanded clone.

V gene: TRBV28; D gene: TRBD1; clone size: few; J gene: TRBJ1-2; CDR3 DNA: TGTGCCAGCAGTCCTTCCGACAGGGTATGGGGCTACACCTTC; CDR3 protein: CASSPSDRVWGYTF
V gene: TRBV6-5; D gene: -; clone size: -; J gene: TRBJ2-5; CDR3 DNA: TGTGCCAGCAGTCCCCCCGCGGGATTCCAAGAGACCCAGTACTTC; CDR3 protein: CASSPPAGFQETQYF
V gene: TRBV3-1/TRBV3-2; D gene: -; clone size: -; J gene: TRBJ2-5; CDR3 DNA: TGTGCCAGCAGCCCAAGGACTATTTGGGAAGCGACCCAGTACTTC; CDR3 protein: CASSPRTIWEATQYF
V gene: TRBV5-1; D gene: TRBD1; clone size: once; J gene: TRBJ1-6; CDR3 DNA: TGCGCCAGCAGGGGTCTGACAGGGGGTAATTCACCCCTCCACTTT; CDR3 protein: CASRGLTGGNSPLHF
V gene: TRBV12-1; D gene: -; clone size: -; J gene: TRBJ2-7; CDR3 DNA: TGTGCCAGCAGCTTTGTTAGGGGTCCACTAGCGGACGAGCAGTACTTC; CDR3 protein: CASSFVRGPLADEQYF
V gene: TRBV30; D gene: -; clone size: -; J gene: TRBJ2-7; CDR3 DNA: TGTGCCTGGACCCCAAGCGGCAGCTACGAGCAGTACTTC; CDR3 protein: CAWTPSGSYEQYF
V gene: TRBV7-6; D gene: TRBD2; clone size: -; J gene: TRBJ2-5; CDR3 DNA: TGTGCCAGCGGGTCAGTGTTGTTGGCGGGGGGGATCCAAGAGACCCAGTACTTC; CDR3 protein: CASGSVLLAGGIQETQYF
V gene: TRBV30; D gene: TRBD1; clone size: -; J gene: TRBJ1-5; CDR3 DNA: TGTGCCTGGACGCCAGGGGGTAATCAGCCCCAGCATTTT; CDR3 protein: CAWTPGGNQPQHF
V gene: TRBV6-1; D gene: -; clone size: -; J gene: TRBJ2-5; CDR3 DNA: TGTGCCAGCAGTGAGGGTGGGGGACAAAAGACCCAGTACTTC; CDR3 protein: CASSEGGGQKTQYF
V gene: TRBV7-9; D gene: -; clone size: -; J gene: TRBJ1-1; CDR3 DNA: TGTGCCAGCGGCAAGGAGGAGACTGAAGCTTTCTTT; CDR3 protein: CASGKEETEAFF
V gene: TRBV7-2; D gene: TRBD1; clone size: -; J gene: TRBJ1-6; CDR3 DNA: TGTGCCAGCAGCTTAGAGGGGACAGGGTACTCACCCCTCCACTTT; CDR3 protein: CASSLEGTGYSPLHF
V gene: TRBV11-2; D gene: -; clone size: -; J gene: TRBJ1-2; CDR3 DNA: TGTGCCAGTAGCTTAGACTTAGGAGGGGTCGACTATGGCTACACCTTC; CDR3 protein: CASSLDLGGVDYGYTF
V gene: TRBV15; D gene: -; clone size: -; J gene: TRBJ2-3; CDR3 DNA: TGTGCCACCAGAACCCCCCGGTGGGATACGCAGTATTTT; CDR3 protein: CATRTPRWDTQYF
V gene: TRBV9; D gene: TRBD1; clone size: -; J gene: TRBJ2-1; CDR3 DNA: TGTGCCAGCACGGCGACAGGGATGAAGGTCGTCAATGAGCAGTTCTTC; CDR3 protein: CASTATGMKVVNEQFF
V gene: TRBV29-1; D gene: TRBD1; clone size: -; J gene: TRBJ1-1; CDR3 DNA: TGCAGCTCCTCCTTGACAACAGGGGGGAGCACTGAAGCTTTCTTT; CDR3 protein: CSSSLTTGGSTEAFF
V gene: TRBV6-6; D gene: -; clone size: -; J gene: TRBJ1-6; CDR3 DNA: TGTGCCAGCAGTATTCGAGAGAAGAGTTCACCCCTCCACTTT; CDR3 protein: CASSIREKSSPLHF
V gene: TRBV5-1; D gene: TRBD1; clone size: once; J gene: TRBJ2-1; CDR3 DNA: TGCGCCAGCAGTGGGGGGACAGGTATCCCCTACAATGAGCAGTTCTTC; CDR3 protein: CASSGGTGIPYNEQFF
V gene: TRBV5-4; D gene: TRBD1; clone size: -; J gene: TRBJ2-3; CDR3 DNA: TGTGCCAGCAGCTCCTGGACAGGGCTCACAGATACGCAGTATTTT; CDR3 protein: CASSSWTGLTDTQYF
V gene: TRBV7-2; D gene: -; clone size: -; J gene: TRBJ1-2; CDR3 DNA: TGTGCCAGCAGTCCTGGGGCGGGGGGATATGGCTACACCTTC; CDR3 protein: CASSPGAGGYGYTF
V gene: TRBV6-5; D gene: TRBD1; clone size: -; J gene: TRBJ1-1; CDR3 DNA: TGTGCCAGCAGGTTTCCCGGGACAGGGGAAGCTTTCTTT; CDR3 protein: CASRFPGTGEAFF
V gene: TRBV25-1; D gene: -; clone size: few; J gene: TRBJ1-1; CDR3 DNA: TGTGCCAGCAGTGAAGGGAGACCATTGAACACTGAAGCTTTCTTT; CDR3 protein: CASSEGRPLNTEAFF
V gene: TRBV15; D gene: TRBD1; clone size: -; J gene: TRBJ2-3; CDR3 DNA: TGTGCCACCAGCAGAGATATGGGGACAGGATACACAGATACGCAGTATTTT; CDR3 protein: CATSRDMGTGYTDTQYF
V gene: TRBV4-2; D gene: TRBD2; clone size: -; J gene: TRBJ2-3; CDR3 DNA: TGTGCCAGCAGCCTACTGACTAGCAGCGGTTCCTCTAGCACAGATACGCAGTATTTT; CDR3 protein: CASSLLTSSGSSSTDTQYF
V gene: TRBV10-3; D gene: -; clone size: -; J gene: TRBJ2-7; CDR3 DNA: TGTGCCATCAGTGATAGAGCGGTGAGCTCCTACGAGCAGTACTTC; CDR3 protein: CAISDRAVSSYEQYF
V gene: TRBV28; D gene: -; clone size: once; J gene: TRBJ2-7; CDR3 DNA: TGTGCCAGCAGTGGAGGACCGACCTACGAGCAGTACTTC; CDR3 protein: CASSGGPTYEQYF
V gene: TRBV6-5; D gene: -; clone size: -; J gene: TRBJ1-6; CDR3 DNA: TGTGCCAGCAGTTACTCGATACAGAGAAATAATTCACCCCTCCACTTT; CDR3 protein: CASSYSIQRNNSPLHF
V gene: TRBV10-3; D gene: -; clone size: -; J gene: TRBJ1-2; CDR3 DNA: TGTGCCATCAGTGAGTCTTCCCAGGCTAACTATGGCTACACCTTC; CDR3 protein: CAISESSQANYGYTF
V gene: TRBV3-1/TRBV3-2; D gene: -; clone size: -; J gene: TRBJ2-7; CDR3 DNA: TGTGCCAGCAGCCAGGTACAACGCGAGCAGTACTTC; CDR3 protein: CASSQVQREQYF
V gene: TRBV5-8; D gene: -; clone size: -; J gene: TRBJ1-4; CDR3 DNA: TGTGCCAGCATCATACAGCTAACTAATGAAAAACTGTTTTTT; CDR3 protein: CASIIQLTNEKLFF
V gene: TRBV29-1; D gene: -; clone size: -; J gene: TRBJ2-5; CDR3 DNA: TGCAGCGTTTTATATCCAGGGGATTCGGAGACCCAGTACTTC; CDR3 protein: CSVLYPGDSETQYF
V gene: TRBV6-6; D gene: -; clone size: -; J gene: TRBJ2-1; CDR3 DNA: TGTGCCAGCAGTTATCGGACGGGATCGGGTGAGCAGTTCTTC; CDR3 protein: CASSYRTGSGEQFF
V gene: TRBV20-1; D gene: TRBD1; clone size: -; J gene: TRBJ1-2; CDR3 DNA: TGCAGTGCTAGTATACAGGGGGCTGGGGGCTACACCTTC; CDR3 protein: CSASIQGAGGYTF
V gene: TRBV12-5; D gene: -; clone size: -; J gene: TRBJ1-2; CDR3 DNA: TGTGCTAGTGGTTTGGACCCGGCCGGGTATGGCTACACCTTC; CDR3 protein: CASGLDPAGYGYTF
V gene: TRBV5-6; D gene: TRBD1; clone size: -; J gene: TRBJ1-1; CDR3 DNA: TGTGCCAGCAGCTCCCCACACAGGGGTGTCACTGAAGCTTTCTTT; CDR3 protein: CASSSPHRGVTEAFF
V gene: TRBV7-2; D gene: -; clone size: -; J gene: TRBJ1-1; CDR3 DNA: TGTGCCAGCAGCTTAATGTGGGGGGTGAACACTGAAGCTTTCTTT; CDR3 protein: CASSLMWGVNTEAFF
V gene: TRBV10-3; D gene: -; clone size: -; J gene: TRBJ2-7; CDR3 DNA: TGTGCCATCAGCGACACCCTCGGCTACGAGCAGTACTTC; CDR3 protein: CAISDTLGYEQYF
V gene: TRBV10-3; D gene: -; clone size: -; J gene: TRBJ1-2; CDR3 DNA: TGTGCCATCAGTCAACGCACGGGAGGAGATGGCTACACCTTC; CDR3 protein: CAISQRTGGDGYTF